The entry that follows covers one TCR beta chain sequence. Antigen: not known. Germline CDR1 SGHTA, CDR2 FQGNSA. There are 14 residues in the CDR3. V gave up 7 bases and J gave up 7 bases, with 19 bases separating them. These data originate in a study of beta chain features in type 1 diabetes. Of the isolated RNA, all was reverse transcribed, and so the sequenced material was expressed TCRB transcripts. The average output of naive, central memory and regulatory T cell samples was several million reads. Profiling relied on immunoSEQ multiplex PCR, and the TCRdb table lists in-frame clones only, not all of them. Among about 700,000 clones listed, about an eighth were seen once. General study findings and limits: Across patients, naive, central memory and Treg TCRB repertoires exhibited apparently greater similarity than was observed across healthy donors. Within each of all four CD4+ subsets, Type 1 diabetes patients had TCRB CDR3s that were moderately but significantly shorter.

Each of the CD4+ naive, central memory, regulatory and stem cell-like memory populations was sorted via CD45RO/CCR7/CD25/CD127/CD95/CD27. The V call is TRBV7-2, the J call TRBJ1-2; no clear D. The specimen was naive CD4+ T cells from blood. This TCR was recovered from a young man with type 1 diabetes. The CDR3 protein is CASTYWLQRAGYTF. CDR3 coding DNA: TGTGCCAGCACTTATTGGTTGCAGAGGGCTGGCTACACCTTC.